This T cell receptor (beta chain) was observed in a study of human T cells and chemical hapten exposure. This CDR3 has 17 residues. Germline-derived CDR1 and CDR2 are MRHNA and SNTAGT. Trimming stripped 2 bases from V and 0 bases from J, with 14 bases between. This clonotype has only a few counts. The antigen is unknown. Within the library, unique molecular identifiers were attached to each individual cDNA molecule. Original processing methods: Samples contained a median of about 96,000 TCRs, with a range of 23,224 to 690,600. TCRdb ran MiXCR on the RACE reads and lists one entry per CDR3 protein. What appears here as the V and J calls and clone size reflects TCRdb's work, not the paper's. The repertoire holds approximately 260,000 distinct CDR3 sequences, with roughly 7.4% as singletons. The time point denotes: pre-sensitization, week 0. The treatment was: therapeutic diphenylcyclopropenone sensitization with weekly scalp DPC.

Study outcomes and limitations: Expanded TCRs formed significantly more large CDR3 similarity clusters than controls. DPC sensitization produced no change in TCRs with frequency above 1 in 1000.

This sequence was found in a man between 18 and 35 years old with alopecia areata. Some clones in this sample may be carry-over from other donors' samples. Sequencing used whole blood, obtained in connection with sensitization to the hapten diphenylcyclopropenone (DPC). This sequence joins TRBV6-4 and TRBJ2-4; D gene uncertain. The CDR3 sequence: CASSDRQRMLAKNIQYF. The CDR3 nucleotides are TGTGCCAGCAGTGACCGGCAGAGGATGTTAGCCAAAAACATTCAGTACTTC.